The 30 T cell receptor beta chains below come from one sample, sequenced in a study of shared clonotypes between healthy human individuals. Assay used: immunoSEQ multiplex PCR; TCRdb lists only in-frame clones, some missing. The sample includes some 2,400,000 clones, nearly 97% of them seen just once. Sequenced material: naive CD4+ T cells sorted from blood. Documented subset: CD45RA+ positively selected. All receptors derive from a man between 18 and 35 years old in good health.

This chain connects TRBV7-2 to TRBJ1-6, with 7 bases lining up with TRBD1. The trim removed 4 bases at V and 0 bases at J, leaving 9 bases unmatched. The CDR3 sequence is 18 residues long. In germline, CDR1 is SGHTA, CDR2 FQGNSA. CDR3 sequence reads: CASSSLQQGSSYNSPLHF. Written as DNA, the CDR3 is TGTGCCAGCAGCTCCTTACAACAGGGGAGCTCCTATAATTCACCCCTCCACTTT.

About this clone itself: The same CDR3 is also encoded by other DNA sequences in this sample. The chain joins TRBV29-1 to TRBJ2-1, with TRBD1 as a possible D gene (6 bases). V was pared by 4 bases and J by 6 bases, with 7 bases between. CDR3 size: 11 residues. CDR1 and CDR2 from the germline V gene are SQVTM and ANQGSEA. The DNA for the CDR3 is TGCAGCGTTGTAGGGGGCAATGAGCAGTTCTTC. It is translated as CSVVGGNEQFF.

With respect to this clone: The identical CDR3 is also encoded by other nucleotide sequences in the sample. The chain uses TRBV7-8 and TRBJ2-5; 7 nucleotides line up with TRBD1. Per germline, CDR1 SGHVS and CDR2 FQNEAQ. V shed 1 base, J shed 1 base, and the junction held 0 bases outside the gene matches. CDR3 length equals 14 residues. CDR3 sequence: CASSLGTGQETQYF. Here the CDR3 DNA reads TGTGCCAGCAGCTTAGGGACAGGCCAAGAGACCCAGTACTTC.

This clone was counted only a few times. The rearrangement uses TRBV28 and TRBJ1-6; weak D call: TRBD1 (5 bases). Germline V lookup: CDR1 MDHEN, CDR2 SYDVKM. This CDR3 contains 15 residues. Trimming left V 8 bases short and J 6 bases short, with 17 bases between. The CDR3 protein is CASLSPGHINSPLHF. Here the CDR3 DNA reads TGTGCCAGCCTCTCCCCCGGACACATTAATTCACCCCTCCACTTT.

The chain is built from TRBV19 and TRBJ2-7; 8 bases agree with TRBD1. CDR1 is LNHDA, CDR2 SQIVND, per germline (reference sequence). The CDR3 is made up of 15 amino acids. Trimming removed 2 bases from V and 3 bases from J; junction bases left unmatched: 6. The CDR3 protein is CASSIQGAIYYEQYF. In DNA, the CDR3 is TGTGCCAGTAGTATACAGGGGGCGATATACTACGAGCAGTACTTC.

The chain combines TRBV6-1 with TRBJ1-1; no clear D. The CDR3 has 14 amino acids. V lost 2 bases and J 4 bases, leaving 11 bases between the germline ends. Per the germline V gene, CDR1 is MNHNS and CDR2 is SASEGT. CDR3 residues: CASSELGGFTEAFF. The CDR3 DNA reads TGTGCCAGCAGTGAATTAGGAGGGTTCACTGAAGCTTTCTTT.

The chain is built from TRBV10-2 and TRBJ2-7; 14 nucleotides line up with TRBD2. Germline-derived CDR1 and CDR2 are WSHSY and SAAADI. Trimming cost V 3 bases and J 6 bases; bases outside gene matches: 7. CDR3 length: 16 residues. The CDR3 nucleotides are TGCGCCAGCAGTGATTGGACTAGCGGGAGGCCATCCGAGCAGTACTTC. Translation gives CASSDWTSGRPSEQYF.

The J gene is TRBJ2-1, the V gene TRBV6-5; 8 positions match TRBD2. The V gene's germline CDR1 is MNHEY and CDR2 SVGAGI. There are 13 residues in the CDR3. The V segment lost 7 bases and the J segment 6 bases; nucleotides outside the gene matches: 5. The CDR3 spells CASTFGGANEQFF. CDR3 in DNA: TGTGCCAGCACGTTCGGGGGGGCCAATGAGCAGTTCTTC.

A single count supports this clone. The J gene is TRBJ2-5, the V gene TRBV5-1, with D unresolved. TRBJ2-7 explains the end of the DNA better; the J call may be wrong. Germline assignment: CDR1 SGHRS and CDR2 YFSETQ. The CDR3 has 14 amino acids. The CDR3 DNA reads TGCGCCAGCAGCTTGGCCTTGGAAACCTACGAGCAGTACTTC. Its translation: CASSLALETYEQYF.

This chain joins TRBV30 and TRBJ1-5; a weak D match, TRBD1 (5 bases). Trimming took off 0 bases at V and 4 bases at J, with 10 bases between the two ends. Germline V CDR1 and CDR2: GTSNPN, SVGIG (reference sequence). The length of the CDR3 is 14 residues. This chain's CDR3 is CAWSVRGRNQPQHF. The CDR3 coding sequence is TGTGCCTGGAGTGTACGGGGACGGAATCAGCCCCAGCATTTT. The full variable domain, its missing parts supplied by reference TRBV30 and TRBJ1-5, is SQTIHQWPATLVQPVGSPLSLECTVEGTSNPNLYWYRQAAGRGLQLLFYSVGIGQISSEVPQNLSASRPQDRQFILSSKKLLLSDSGFYLCAWSVRGRNQPQHFGDGTRLSIL.

The chain recombines TRBV5-1 with TRBJ2-1; D may be TRBD1 or TRBD2 (5 bases each). The germline V and J ends were trimmed by 3 bases and 6 bases, with 13 bases remaining between them. The germline gives CDR1 SGHRS, CDR2 YFSETQ. The CDR3 sequence is 14 residues long. This CDR3 reads CASSSPSGGNEQFF. For the CDR3, the DNA is TGCGCCAGCAGCTCCCCTTCTGGGGGCAATGAGCAGTTCTTC.

The chain has TRBV5-1 and TRBJ1-6; unclear D gene. This CDR3 region has 15 residues. Germline loops: CDR1 SGHRS, CDR2 YFSETQ. V was clipped by 2 bases and J by 4 bases, with 10 bases between them. CDR3 sequence reads: CASSFVAAYNSPLHF. CDR3 DNA sequence: TGCGCCAGCAGCTTTGTGGCAGCTTATAATTCACCCCTCCACTTT.

The gene calls are TRBV7-2 and TRBJ2-6, with D possibly called TRBD1 or TRBD2 (6 bases each). There are 14 residues in the CDR3. CDR1 and CDR2 from the germline V gene are SGHTA and FQGNSA. Trimming stripped 7 bases from V and 4 bases from J, with 11 bases between. The CDR3 nucleotides read TGTGCCAGCAACACGGGGGCCGGGGCCAACGTCCTGACTTTC. It is translated as CASNTGAGANVLTF.

The chain links TRBV9 to TRBJ1-5, with D possibly being TRBD1 (5 bases). Germline-derived CDR1 and CDR2 are SGDLS and YYNGEE. The CDR3 length is 13 residues. The V end was cut by 2 bases, the J end by 2 bases, with 5 bases between. The chain's CDR3 is CASSVTGNQPQHF. In DNA, the CDR3 is TGTGCCAGCAGCGTGACAGGCAATCAGCCCCAGCATTTT.

Details on this clone: Other DNA sequences within the sample encode an identical CDR3. V gene TRBV5-4 combines with J gene TRBJ1-1, with D hard to call. Germline values: CDR1 SGHNT, CDR2 YYREEE (reference sequence). V lost 3 bases and J lost 5, with 5 bases in between. The CDR3 consists of 11 residues. CDR3 DNA sequence: TGTGCCAGCAGCTCTGAGACTGAAGCTTTCTTT. This codes for CASSSETEAFF.

The chain recombines TRBV11-3 with TRBJ2-5, with D unclear. The CDR3 length is 16 residues. Trimming shortened V by 4 bases and J by 5 bases, and 20 bases separated the two germline ends. Looked up from germline, CDR1 is SGHNT and CDR2 is YENEEA. The CDR3 loop is CASSYGPDQTTETQYF. DNA for the CDR3: TGTGCCAGCAGCTACGGGCCCGACCAAACCACGGAGACCCAGTACTTC.

This CDR3 reads CASSIQGFEEKLFF. The CDR3 DNA reads TGTGCCAGCAGTATTCAGGGGTTCGAAGAAAAACTGTTTTTT. The J gene is TRBJ1-4, the V gene TRBV28, with D maybe TRBD1 (6 bases). Trimming removed 5 bases at V and 8 bases at J, with 15 bases between. The CDR3 sequence is 14 residues long. CDR1 MDHEN and CDR2 SYDVKM come from the germline V gene.

The J gene is TRBJ1-4, the V gene TRBV7-6, with 9 bases aligning to TRBD1. The V gene's germline CDR1 is SGHVS and CDR2 FNYEAQ. CDR3 length equals 17 residues. Trimming removed 3 bases from V and 3 bases from J; junction bases left unmatched: 8. Here the CDR3 reads CASSFSGTGLANEKLFF. The CDR3 DNA follows: TGTGCCAGCAGCTTTTCCGGGACAGGGTTGGCTAATGAAAAACTGTTTTTT.

The chain is built from TRBV10-3 and TRBJ2-3, with TRBD1 matching over 8 bases. Germline lookup yields CDR1 ENHRY and CDR2 SYGVKD. CDR3 length: 16 amino acids. V was pared by 5 bases and J by 8 bases, with 15 bases of the junction left unmatched. CDR3 protein: CAISPIQGGLQGTQYF. The CDR3 DNA reads TGTGCCATCAGTCCAATACAGGGGGGCCTGCAGGGTACGCAGTATTTT.

The rearrangement links TRBV6-6 to TRBJ1-2; D is unresolved. There are 14 residues in the CDR3. V was clipped by 0 bases and J by 2 bases, with 7 bases between them. Germline V gene sequence: CDR1 MNHNY, CDR2 SVGAGI (reference sequence). Written as DNA, the CDR3 is TGTGCCAGCAGTTACTCTAACAAAAACTATGGCTACACCTTC. As protein: CASSYSNKNYGYTF.

The chain carries TRBV7-9 and TRBJ1-1; D possibly corresponds to TRBD1 (5 bases). The V end lost 1 base, the J end lost 5 bases, and 8 bases lay between the germline ends. Germline CDR1 SEHNR, CDR2 FQNEAQ (reference sequence). This CDR3 has 13 residues. CDR3 in amino acids: CASSLVGETEAFF. The CDR3 nucleotides read TGTGCCAGCAGCTTAGTAGGGGAAACTGAAGCTTTCTTT.

V gene TRBV18 combines with J gene TRBJ2-3; 7 bases match TRBD1. This CDR3 is built from 15 residues. The germline gives CDR1 KGHSH, CDR2 LQKENI. V lost 6 bases to trimming and J lost 2 bases; unmatched junction nucleotides: 8. As DNA, the CDR3 is TGTGCCAGCTCGCTTACAGGGGTTCCCACAGATACGCAGTATTTT. Translated, it gives CASSLTGVPTDTQYF. The whole variable domain, remainder taken from reference TRBV18 and TRBJ2-3, is NAGVMQNPRHLVRRRGQEARLRCSPMKGHSHVYWYRQLPEEGLKFMVYLQKENIIDESGMPKERFSAEFPKEGPSILRIQQVVRGDSAAYFCASSLTGVPTDTQYFGPGTRLTVL.

The rearrangement joins TRBV28 to TRBJ1-1; D possibly corresponds to TRBD1 (5 bases). The germline V gene has CDR1 MDHEN and CDR2 SYDVKM. CDR3 length equals 14 residues. V was trimmed by 6 bases and J by 0 bases, leaving 11 bases between them. The CDR3 coding sequence is TGTGCCAGCAGGATGGGGGGGGTGAACACTGAAGCTTTCTTT. It encodes CASRMGGVNTEAFF.

As concerns this clone: A junction boundary mismatches the germline segment, possibly from a read error. This sequence joins TRBV7-9 and TRBJ1-4, with TRBD1 as a possible D gene (5 bases). The CDR3 runs to 14 residues. The germline V gene has CDR1 SEHNR and CDR2 FQNEAQ (reference sequence). CDR3 DNA: TGTGCCAGCGGCTTAGCGGGGGGTCATGAAAAACTGTTTTTT. Translating it yields CASGLAGGHEKLFF.

This chain links TRBV5-1 with TRBJ1-3; D might be TRBD1 (5 bases). Germline lookup yields CDR1 SGHRS and CDR2 YFSETQ. This CDR3 is 16 amino acids long. Trimming pared 0 bases from V and 5 bases from J, leaving 15 bases between. CDR3 sequence: CASSLEWQGTRNTIYF. The CDR3 nucleotides are TGCGCCAGCAGCTTGGAATGGCAGGGAACTAGAAACACCATATATTTT.

This chain uses TRBV10-3 with TRBJ1-5, with D hard to call. CDR1 is ENHRY, CDR2 SYGVKD, per germline. With 6 bases removed from V and 4 bases from J, the gap between germline ends came to 13 bases. This CDR3 is built from 14 residues. This CDR3 reads CAIREGGGNQPQHF. The CDR3 DNA sequence: TGTGCCATCAGAGAAGGAGGTGGTAATCAGCCCCAGCATTTT.

The chain joins TRBV6-5 to TRBJ1-6; 7 positions match TRBD1. The V gene's germline CDR1 is MNHEY and CDR2 SVGAGI. The CDR3 is 13 amino acids. Trimming took 7 bases from V and 9 from J; bases not matched to a gene: 6. The CDR3 bases are TGTGCCAGCACTACAGGGGCGGGTTCACCCCTCCACTTT. This gives the protein CASTTGAGSPLHF.

The gene calls are TRBV5-1 and TRBJ2-7; 7 bases are a match to TRBD1. Germline CDR1 reads SGHRS; CDR2 reads YFSETQ. This CDR3 region has 15 residues. V dropped 4 bases and J dropped 0; count of bases not matched to a gene: 7. The CDR3 bases are TGCGCCAGCAGCACTGGACAGGATCGCTCCTACGAGCAGTACTTC. This gives the protein CASSTGQDRSYEQYF.

This clone was seen once. V gene TRBV18 combines with J gene TRBJ1-2; D is ambiguous. This CDR3 region has 12 residues. Germline V gene data show CDR1 as KGHSH and CDR2 as LQKENI. The V end lost 2 bases, the J end lost 7 bases, and 8 bases lay between the germline ends. CDR3 amino acids: CASSPEPFGYTF. In DNA, the CDR3 is TGTGCCAGCTCACCAGAGCCATTTGGCTACACCTTC.

This chain joins TRBV7-7 and TRBJ1-4, with a possible D match to TRBD1 (5 bases). Looked up from germline, CDR1 is SSHAT and CDR2 is FNYEAQ (reference sequence). CDR3 length: 14 amino acids. The CDR3 DNA reads as TGTGCTAGCGGCATAGGAGGACATAATGAAAAACTGTTTTTT. It encodes CASGIGGHNEKLFF.